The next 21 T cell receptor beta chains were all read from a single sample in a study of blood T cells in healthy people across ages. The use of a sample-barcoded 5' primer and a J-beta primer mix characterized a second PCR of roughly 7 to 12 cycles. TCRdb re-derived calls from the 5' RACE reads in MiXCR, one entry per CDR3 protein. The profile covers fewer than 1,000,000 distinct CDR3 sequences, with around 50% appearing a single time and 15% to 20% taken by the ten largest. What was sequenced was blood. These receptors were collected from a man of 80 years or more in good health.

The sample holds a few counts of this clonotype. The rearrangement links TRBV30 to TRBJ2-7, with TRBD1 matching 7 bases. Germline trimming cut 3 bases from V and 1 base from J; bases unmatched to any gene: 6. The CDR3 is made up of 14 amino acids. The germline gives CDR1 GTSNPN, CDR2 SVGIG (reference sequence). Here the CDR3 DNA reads TGTGCCTGGAGGGACACAGGGGCTTCCTACGAGCAGTACTTC. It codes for CAWRDTGASYEQYF.

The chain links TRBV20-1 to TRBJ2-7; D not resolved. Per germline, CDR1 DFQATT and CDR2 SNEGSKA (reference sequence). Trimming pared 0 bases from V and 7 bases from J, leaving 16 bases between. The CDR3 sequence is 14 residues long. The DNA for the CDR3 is TGCAGTGCTAGAGATGGGAAGTCCTTGGGGGAGCAGTACTTC. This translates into CSARDGKSLGEQYF.

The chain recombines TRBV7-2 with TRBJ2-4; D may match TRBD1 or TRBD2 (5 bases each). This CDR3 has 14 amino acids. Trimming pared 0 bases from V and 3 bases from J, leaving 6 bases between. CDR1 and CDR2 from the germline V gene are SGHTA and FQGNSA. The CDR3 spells CASSLAGGKNIQYF. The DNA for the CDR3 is TGTGCCAGCAGCTTAGCTGGGGGCAAAAACATTCAGTACTTC.

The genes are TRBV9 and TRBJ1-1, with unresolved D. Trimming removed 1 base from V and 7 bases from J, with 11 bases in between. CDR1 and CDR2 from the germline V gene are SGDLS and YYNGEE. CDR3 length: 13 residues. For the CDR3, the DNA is TGTGCCAGCAGCGTATCCAGAGTTAGTGAAGCTTTCTTT. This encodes CASSVSRVSEAFF.

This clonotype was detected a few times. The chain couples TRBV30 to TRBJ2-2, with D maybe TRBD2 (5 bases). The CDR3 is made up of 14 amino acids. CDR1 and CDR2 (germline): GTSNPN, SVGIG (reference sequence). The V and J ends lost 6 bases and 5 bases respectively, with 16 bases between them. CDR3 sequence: CACADEAVTGELFF. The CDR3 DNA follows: TGTGCCTGTGCTGACGAAGCGGTAACCGGGGAGCTGTTTTTT.

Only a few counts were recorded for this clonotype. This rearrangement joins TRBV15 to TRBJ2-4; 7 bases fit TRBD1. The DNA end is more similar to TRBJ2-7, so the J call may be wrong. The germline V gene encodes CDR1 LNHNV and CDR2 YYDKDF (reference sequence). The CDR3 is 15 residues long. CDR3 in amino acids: CATSREDRLGLEQYF. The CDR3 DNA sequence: TGTGCCACCAGCAGGGAGGACAGGTTGGGTCTCGAGCAGTACTTC.

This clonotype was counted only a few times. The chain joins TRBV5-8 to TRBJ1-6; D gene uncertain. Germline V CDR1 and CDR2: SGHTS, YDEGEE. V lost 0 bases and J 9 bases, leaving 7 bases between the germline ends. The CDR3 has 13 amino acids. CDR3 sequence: CASSLVLGSPLHF. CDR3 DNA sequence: TGTGCCAGCAGCTTGGTATTGGGTTCACCCCTCCACTTT. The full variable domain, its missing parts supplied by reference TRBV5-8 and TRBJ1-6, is EAGVTQSPTHLIKTRGQQATLRCSPISGHTSVYWYQQALGLGLQFLLWYDEGEERNRGNFPPRFSGRQFPNYSSELNVNALELEDSALYLCASSLVLGSPLHFGNGTRLTVT.

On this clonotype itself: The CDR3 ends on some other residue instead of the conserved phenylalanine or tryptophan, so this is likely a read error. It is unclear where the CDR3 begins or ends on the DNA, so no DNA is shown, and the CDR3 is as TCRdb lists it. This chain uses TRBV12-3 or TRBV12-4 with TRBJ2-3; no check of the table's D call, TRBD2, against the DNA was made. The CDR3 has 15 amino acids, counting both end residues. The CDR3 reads CASSDGPLGTDVEYS.

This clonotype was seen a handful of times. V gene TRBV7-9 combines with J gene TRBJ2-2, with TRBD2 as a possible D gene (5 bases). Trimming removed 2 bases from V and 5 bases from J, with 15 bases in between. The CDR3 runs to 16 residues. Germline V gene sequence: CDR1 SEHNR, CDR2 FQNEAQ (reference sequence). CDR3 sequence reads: CASSLKASRPTGELFF. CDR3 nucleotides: TGTGCCAGCAGCTTAAAAGCTAGCAGGCCGACCGGGGAGCTGTTTTTT.

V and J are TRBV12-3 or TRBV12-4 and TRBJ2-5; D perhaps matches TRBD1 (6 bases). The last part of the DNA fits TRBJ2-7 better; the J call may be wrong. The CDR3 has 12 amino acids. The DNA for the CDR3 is TGTGCCAGCAGTGGGGACACCCACGAGCAGTACTTC. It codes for CASSGDTHEQYF.

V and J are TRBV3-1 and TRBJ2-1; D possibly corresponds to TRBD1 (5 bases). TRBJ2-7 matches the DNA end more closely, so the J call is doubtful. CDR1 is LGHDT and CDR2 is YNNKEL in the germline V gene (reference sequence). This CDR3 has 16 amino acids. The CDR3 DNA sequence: TGTGCCAGCAGCCAGGCAGGGTTCAGCTCCTACAATGAGCAGTACTTC. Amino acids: CASSQAGFSSYNEQYF.

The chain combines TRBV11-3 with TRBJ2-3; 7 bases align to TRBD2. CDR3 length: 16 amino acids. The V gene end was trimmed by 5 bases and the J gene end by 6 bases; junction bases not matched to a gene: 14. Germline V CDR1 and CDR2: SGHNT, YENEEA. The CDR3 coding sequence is TGTGCCAGCAGCCCGGCTTCTAGCGGCCTCCTTGATACGCAGTATTTT. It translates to CASSPASSGLLDTQYF.

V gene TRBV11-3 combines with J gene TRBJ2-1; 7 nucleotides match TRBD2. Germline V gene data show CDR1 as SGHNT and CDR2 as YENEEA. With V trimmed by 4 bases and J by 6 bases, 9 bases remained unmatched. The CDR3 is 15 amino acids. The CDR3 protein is CASSSYGLVINEQFF. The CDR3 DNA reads TGTGCCAGCAGCTCATACGGACTAGTGATCAATGAGCAGTTCTTC.

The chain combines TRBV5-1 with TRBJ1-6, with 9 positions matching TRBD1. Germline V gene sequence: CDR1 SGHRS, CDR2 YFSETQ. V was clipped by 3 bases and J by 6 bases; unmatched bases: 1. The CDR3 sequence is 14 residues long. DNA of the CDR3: TGCGCCAGCAGCTGGGACAGGGTTAATTCACCCCTCCACTTT. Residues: CASSWDRVNSPLHF.

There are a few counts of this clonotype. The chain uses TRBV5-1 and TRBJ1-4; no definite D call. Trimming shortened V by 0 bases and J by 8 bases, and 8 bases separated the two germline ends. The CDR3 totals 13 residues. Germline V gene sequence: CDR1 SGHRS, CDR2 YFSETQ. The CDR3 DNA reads TGCGCCAGCAGCTTGGTGTCAGAAGAAAAACTGTTTTTT. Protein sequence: CASSLVSEEKLFF.

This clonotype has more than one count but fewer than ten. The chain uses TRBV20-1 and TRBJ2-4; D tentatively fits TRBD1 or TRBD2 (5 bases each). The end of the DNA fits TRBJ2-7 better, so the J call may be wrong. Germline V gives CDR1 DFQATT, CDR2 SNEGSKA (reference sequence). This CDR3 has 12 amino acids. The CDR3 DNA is TGCAGTGCTGGGCGCCGGGGCGACGAGCAGTACTTC. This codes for CSAGRRGDEQYF.

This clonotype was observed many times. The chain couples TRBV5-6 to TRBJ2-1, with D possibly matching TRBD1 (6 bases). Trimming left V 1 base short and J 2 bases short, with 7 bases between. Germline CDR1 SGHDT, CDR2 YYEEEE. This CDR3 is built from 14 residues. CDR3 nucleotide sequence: TGTGCCAGCAGCTTGCGGACAGCCTACAATGAGCAGTTCTTC. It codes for CASSLRTAYNEQFF. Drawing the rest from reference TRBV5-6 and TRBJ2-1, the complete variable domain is DAGVTQSPTHLIKTRGQQVTLRCSPKSGHDTVSWYQQALGQGPQFIFQYYEEEERQRGNFPDRFSGHQFPNYSSELNVNALLLGDSALYLCASSLRTAYNEQFFGPGTRLTVL.

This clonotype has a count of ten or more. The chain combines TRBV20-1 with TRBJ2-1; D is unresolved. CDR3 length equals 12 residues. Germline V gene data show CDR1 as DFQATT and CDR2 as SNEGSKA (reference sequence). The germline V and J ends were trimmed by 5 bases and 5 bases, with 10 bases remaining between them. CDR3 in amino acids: CSALKFDNEQFF. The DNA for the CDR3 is TGCAGTGCTCTTAAGTTCGACAATGAGCAGTTCTTC.

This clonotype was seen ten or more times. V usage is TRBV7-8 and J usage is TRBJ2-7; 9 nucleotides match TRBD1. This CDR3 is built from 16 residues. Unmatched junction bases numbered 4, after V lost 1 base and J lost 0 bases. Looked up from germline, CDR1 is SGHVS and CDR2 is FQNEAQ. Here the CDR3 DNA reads TGTGCCAGCAGCTTAGGGGACAGGGTGAGCTCCTACGAGCAGTACTTC. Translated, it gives CASSLGDRVSSYEQYF.

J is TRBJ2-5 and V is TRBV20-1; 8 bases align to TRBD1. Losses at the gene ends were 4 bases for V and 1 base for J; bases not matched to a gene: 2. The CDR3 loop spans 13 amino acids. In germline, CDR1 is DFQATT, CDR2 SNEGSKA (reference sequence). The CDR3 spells CSANRGFQETQYF. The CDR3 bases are TGCAGTGCTAACAGGGGGTTCCAAGAGACCCAGTACTTC.

In DNA form, the CDR3 reads TGCGCCAGCAGCCAAGATCAAGCGGTGGACACAGATACGCAGTATTTT. It specifies CASSQDQAVDTDTQYF. This rearrangement joins TRBV4-1 to TRBJ2-3; D might be TRBD2 (5 bases). Trimming cost V 0 bases and J 2 bases, with 12 bases left between them. The CDR3 extends over 16 amino acids. Germline CDR1 reads MGHRA; CDR2 reads YSYEKL.